Sequencing of this T cell receptor (beta chain) was carried out in a study of response to subunit inactivated influenza vaccine. Regarding the study as a whole: T cells newly recruited by each seasonal influenza vaccination are few, the authors suggested.

CDR1 and CDR2 from the germline V gene are LNHDA and SQIVND (reference sequence). CDR3 length: 14 residues. Trimming removed 3 bases from V and 5 bases from J; junction bases left unmatched: 6. About this clonotype: Its target is not known.

MiXCR was run by TCRdb on the RT-PCR reads, yielding one entry per CDR3 protein. The table has hundreds of thousands of distinct CDR3 sequences, 16% seen once. The sequencing here drew on CD4+ T cells sorted from PBMCs, taken around 25 months after vaccination. The sequence derives from a man aged 50 to 75 who received an inactivated influenza vaccine. This sequence joins TRBV19 and TRBJ1-1, with 7 bases aligning to TRBD1. In nucleotides, the CDR3 is TGTGCCAGTAGTATGGCAGGGGGGGAAACTGAAGCTTTCTTT. This gives the protein CASSMAGGETEAFF.